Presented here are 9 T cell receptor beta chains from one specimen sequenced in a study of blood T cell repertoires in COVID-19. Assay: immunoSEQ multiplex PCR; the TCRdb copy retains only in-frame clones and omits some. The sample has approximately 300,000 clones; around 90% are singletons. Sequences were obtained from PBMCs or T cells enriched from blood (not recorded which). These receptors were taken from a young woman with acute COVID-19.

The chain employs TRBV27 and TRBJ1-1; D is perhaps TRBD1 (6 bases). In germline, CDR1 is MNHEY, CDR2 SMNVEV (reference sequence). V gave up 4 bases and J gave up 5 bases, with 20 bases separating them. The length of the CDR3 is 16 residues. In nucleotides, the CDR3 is TGTGCCAGCAGTTCGACCACCACAGGGTATGTTACTGAAGCTTTCTTT. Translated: CASSSTTTGYVTEAFF.

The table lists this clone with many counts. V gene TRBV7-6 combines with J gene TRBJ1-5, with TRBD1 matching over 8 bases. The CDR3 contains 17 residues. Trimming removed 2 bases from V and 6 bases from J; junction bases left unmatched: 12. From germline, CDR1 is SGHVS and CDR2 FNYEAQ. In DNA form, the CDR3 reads TGTGCCAGCAGCTTATTCATTCAGGGGGCGGTTGTTCAGCCCCAGCATTTT. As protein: CASSLFIQGAVVQPQHF.

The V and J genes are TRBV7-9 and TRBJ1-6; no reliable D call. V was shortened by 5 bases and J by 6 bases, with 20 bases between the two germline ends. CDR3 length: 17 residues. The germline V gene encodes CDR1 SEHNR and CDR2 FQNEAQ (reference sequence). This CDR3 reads CASSPPLLGRRNSPLHF. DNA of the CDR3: TGTGCCAGCAGCCCTCCCCTCCTGGGCAGACGTAATTCACCCCTCCACTTT.

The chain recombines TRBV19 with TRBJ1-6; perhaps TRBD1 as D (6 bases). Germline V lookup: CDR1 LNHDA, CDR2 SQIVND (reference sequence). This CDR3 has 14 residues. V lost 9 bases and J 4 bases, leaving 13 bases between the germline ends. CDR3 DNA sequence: TGTGCCAGCAGAGCCAGGGGTTATAATTCACCCCTCCACTTT. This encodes CASRARGYNSPLHF.

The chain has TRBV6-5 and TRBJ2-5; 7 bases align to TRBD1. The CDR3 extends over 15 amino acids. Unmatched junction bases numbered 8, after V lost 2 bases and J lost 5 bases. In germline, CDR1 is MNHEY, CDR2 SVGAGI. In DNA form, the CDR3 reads TGTGCCAGCAGTTACCTCCCGACAGGGCACGAGACCCAGTACTTC. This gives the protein CASSYLPTGHETQYF.

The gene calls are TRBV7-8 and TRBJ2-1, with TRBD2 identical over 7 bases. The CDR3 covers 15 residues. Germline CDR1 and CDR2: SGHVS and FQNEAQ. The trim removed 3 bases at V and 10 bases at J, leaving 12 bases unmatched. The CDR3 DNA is TGTGCCAGCAGCTTCTCTGCGGGAGTGGGGGGGGAGCAGTTCTTC. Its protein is CASSFSAGVGGEQFF.

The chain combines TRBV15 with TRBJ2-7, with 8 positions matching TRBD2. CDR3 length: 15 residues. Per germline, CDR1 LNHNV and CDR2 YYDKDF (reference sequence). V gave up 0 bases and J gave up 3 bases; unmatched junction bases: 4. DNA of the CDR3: TGTGCCACCAGCAGAGATCTAGCGGGTGGCTACGAGCAGTACTTC. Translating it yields CATSRDLAGGYEQYF.

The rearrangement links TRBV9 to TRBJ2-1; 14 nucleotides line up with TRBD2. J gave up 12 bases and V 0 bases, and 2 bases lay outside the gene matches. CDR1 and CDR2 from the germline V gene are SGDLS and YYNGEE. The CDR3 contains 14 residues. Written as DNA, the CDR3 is TGTGCCAGCAGCGTAGATGGACTAGCGGGGGGGCAGTTCTTC. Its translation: CASSVDGLAGGQFF.

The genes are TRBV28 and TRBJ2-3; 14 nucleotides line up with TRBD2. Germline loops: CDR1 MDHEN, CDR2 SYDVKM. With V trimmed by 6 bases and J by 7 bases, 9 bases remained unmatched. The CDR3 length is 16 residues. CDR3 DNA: TGTGCCAGCAGGAAAGGGACTAGCGGGAGTGAAAATACGCAGTATTTT. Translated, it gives CASRKGTSGSENTQYF.